The rows below give T cell receptor beta chains drawn from one sample of a study of T cell repertoires in cytomegalovirus infection. Using its own MiXCR run on the reads, TCRdb lists one record per CDR3 protein. The sample has under 350,000 distinct CDR3 sequences; over 7.5% are singletons. The sample comprised PBMCs. These receptors were taken from a human donor in good health (CMV status not recorded). Some clones in this sample may be carry-over from other donors' samples. CDR3s include the opening cysteine and the closing phenylalanine or tryptophan. The order of the fields is clone size, D gene, V gene, J gene, CDR3 protein, CDR3 DNA. The D gene is left open where the match is weak. Size values are once, few and many counts, or a class for expanded clones, and some rows have none.

abundance: many
d_gene: -
v_gene: TRBV6-6
j_gene: TRBJ2-7
CDR3aa: CASSPGNCEQYF
CDR3nt: TGTGCCAGCAGTCCAGGGAACTGCGAGCAGTACTTC

abundance: -
d_gene: -
v_gene: TRBV4-3
j_gene: TRBJ2-2
CDR3aa: CASSLDFGELFF
CDR3nt: TGCGCCAGCAGCCTCGATTTCGGGGAGCTGTTTTTT

abundance: few
d_gene: TRBD2
v_gene: TRBV20-1
j_gene: TRBJ2-1
CDR3aa: CSARGGRAYNEQFF
CDR3nt: TGCAGTGCTAGAGGCGGGAGGGCTTACAATGAGCAGTTCTTC

abundance: few
d_gene: -
v_gene: TRBV7-2
j_gene: TRBJ2-3
CDR3aa: CASTPGLSTDTQYF
CDR3nt: TGTGCCAGCACCCCCGGACTTAGCACAGATACGCAGTATTTT

abundance: -
d_gene: -
v_gene: TRBV6-6
j_gene: TRBJ1-1
CDR3aa: CASTEGTVNTEAFF
CDR3nt: TGTGCCAGCACCGAAGGAACGGTGAACACTGAAGCTTTCTTT

abundance: many
d_gene: -
v_gene: TRBV28
j_gene: TRBJ2-6
CDR3aa: CASSLEDPGSGANVLTF
CDR3nt: TGTGCCAGCAGTTTAGAGGATCCGGGTTCGGGGGCCAACGTCCTGACTTTC

abundance: -
d_gene: -
v_gene: TRBV4-2
j_gene: TRBJ2-3
CDR3aa: CASSQDGTAPDTQYF
CDR3nt: TGTGCCAGCAGCCAAGATGGGACTGCCCCGGATACGCAGTATTTT

abundance: many
d_gene: -
v_gene: TRBV7-2
j_gene: TRBJ2-7
CDR3aa: CASSLAQAAWLYEQYF
CDR3nt: TGTGCCAGCAGCTTAGCGCAGGCCGCTTGGCTCTACGAGCAGTACTTC

abundance: -
d_gene: TRBD1
v_gene: TRBV2
j_gene: TRBJ1-2
CDR3aa: CASRPGTGGYGYTF
CDR3nt: TGTGCCAGCAGACCCGGGACAGGAGGCTATGGCTACACCTTC

abundance: few
d_gene: -
v_gene: TRBV27
j_gene: TRBJ1-6
CDR3aa: CASSLWGASNNSPLHF
CDR3nt: TGTGCCAGCAGTTTATGGGGGGCGAGTAATAATTCACCCCTCCACTTT

abundance: -
d_gene: -
v_gene: TRBV7-3
j_gene: TRBJ1-2
CDR3aa: CASSATITGGYTF
CDR3nt: TGTGCCAGCAGCGCCACTATAACGGGAGGCTACACCTTC

abundance: -
d_gene: -
v_gene: TRBV15
j_gene: TRBJ2-7
CDR3aa: CATNAGGLRDKNYEQYF
CDR3nt: TGTGCCACCAACGCAGGGGGGCTCCGGGATAAGAACTACGAGCAGTACTTC

abundance: -
d_gene: -
v_gene: TRBV6-6
j_gene: TRBJ1-5
CDR3aa: CANGDSNQPQHF
CDR3nt: TGTGCCAATGGGGACAGCAATCAGCCCCAGCATTTT

abundance: -
d_gene: -
v_gene: TRBV7-2
j_gene: TRBJ1-5
CDR3aa: CASSSGTNTRSQPQHF
CDR3nt: TGTGCCAGCAGCTCCGGGACAAATACTCGGAGTCAGCCCCAGCATTTT

abundance: -
d_gene: -
v_gene: TRBV12-3/TRBV12-4
j_gene: TRBJ1-6
CDR3aa: CASTSPDGANSPLHF
CDR3nt: TGTGCCAGCACTTCGCCGGACGGGGCGAATTCACCCCTCCACTTT

abundance: many
d_gene: TRBD2
v_gene: TRBV6-2/TRBV6-3
j_gene: TRBJ2-1
CDR3aa: CASSLRAGDEQFF
CDR3nt: TGTGCCAGCAGTCTTAGGGCGGGGGATGAGCAGTTCTTC

abundance: many
d_gene: -
v_gene: TRBV27
j_gene: TRBJ2-4
CDR3aa: CASSFDRQTYKNIQYF
CDR3nt: TGTGCCAGCAGTTTTGACCGACAGACTTACAAAAACATTCAGTACTTC

abundance: many
d_gene: TRBD2
v_gene: TRBV10-3
j_gene: TRBJ2-7
CDR3aa: CAISEFTSGRYEQYF
CDR3nt: TGTGCCATCAGTGAGTTTACTAGCGGGAGATACGAGCAGTACTTC

abundance: -
d_gene: -
v_gene: TRBV12-3/TRBV12-4
j_gene: TRBJ1-6
CDR3aa: CASSLMDIGNSPLHF
CDR3nt: TGTGCCAGCAGTTTAATGGACATAGGAAATTCACCCCTCCACTTT

abundance: few
d_gene: -
v_gene: TRBV11-2
j_gene: TRBJ2-7
CDR3aa: CASSLVKISSYEQYF
CDR3nt: TGTGCCAGCAGCTTAGTAAAGATCAGCTCCTACGAGCAGTACTTC

abundance: many
d_gene: -
v_gene: TRBV6-6
j_gene: TRBJ2-5
CDR3aa: CATLLETQYF
CDR3nt: TGTGCCACCCTCCTCGAGACCCAGTACTTC

abundance: few
d_gene: TRBD2
v_gene: TRBV18
j_gene: TRBJ2-1
CDR3aa: CASSRQTAGLAAFHEQFF
CDR3nt: TGTGCCAGCTCACGGCAAACGGCGGGACTAGCAGCTTTCCATGAGCAGTTCTTC

abundance: many
d_gene: -
v_gene: TRBV7-2
j_gene: TRBJ2-5
CDR3aa: CASSLADRDGETQYF
CDR3nt: TGTGCCAGCAGCTTAGCTGACCGGGACGGGGAGACCCAGTACTTC

abundance: -
d_gene: -
v_gene: TRBV9
j_gene: TRBJ1-1
CDR3aa: CASSLTGTWGTEAFF
CDR3nt: TGTGCCAGCAGCCTCACAGGGACTTGGGGCACTGAAGCTTTCTTT

abundance: -
d_gene: -
v_gene: TRBV7-9
j_gene: TRBJ2-2
CDR3aa: CASSNRNTGELFF
CDR3nt: TGTGCCAGCAGCAATAGGAACACCGGGGAGCTGTTTTTT

abundance: many
d_gene: -
v_gene: TRBV7-9
j_gene: TRBJ1-1
CDR3aa: CASTQTGNTEAFF
CDR3nt: TGTGCCAGCACACAAACAGGGAACACTGAAGCTTTCTTT